This T cell receptor beta chain emerged from a study of OX40 agonist ivuxolimab in advanced cancers. Study observations and caveats: Dose levels from 0.1 to 3.0 mg/kg saw CD4+ and CD8+ blood T cells expand clonally by week 6.

A word on this clone: Its target is unknown.

Germline CDR1 GTSNPN, CDR2 SVGIG (reference sequence). V shed 5 bases and J shed 9 bases, with 23 bases lying between them. This CDR3 is built from 14 residues. Sequencing used immunoSEQ multiplex PCR; TCRdb keeps in-frame clones, though not all of them. The table includes around 77,000 clones, approximately 85% detected once. This specimen consisted of CD4+ or CD8+ T cells sorted from blood, obtained in a trial of the OX40 agonist ivuxolimab. This chain uses TRBV30 with TRBJ2-7, with a tentative D call TRBD2 (6 bases). This receptor was obtained from an adult with an advanced solid tumor such as melanoma, head and neck, liver or kidney cancer. CDR3 coding DNA: TGTGCCTGGGAAGACCTTGGACCTGCGCGGGGGCAGTACTTC. It codes for CAWEDLGPARGQYF.